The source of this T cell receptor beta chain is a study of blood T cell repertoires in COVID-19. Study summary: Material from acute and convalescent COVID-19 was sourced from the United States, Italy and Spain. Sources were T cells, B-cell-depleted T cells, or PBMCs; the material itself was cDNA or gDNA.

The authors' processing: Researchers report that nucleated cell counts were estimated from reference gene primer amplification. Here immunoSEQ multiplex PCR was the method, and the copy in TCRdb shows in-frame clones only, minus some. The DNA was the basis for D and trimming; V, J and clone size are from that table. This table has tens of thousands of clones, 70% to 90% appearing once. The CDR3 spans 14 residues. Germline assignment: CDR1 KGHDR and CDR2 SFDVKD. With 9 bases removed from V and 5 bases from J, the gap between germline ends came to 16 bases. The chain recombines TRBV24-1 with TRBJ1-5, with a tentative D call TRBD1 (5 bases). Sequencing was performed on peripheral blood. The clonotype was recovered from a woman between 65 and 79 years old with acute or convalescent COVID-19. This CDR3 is CATGGGGLDQPQHF. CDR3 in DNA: TGTGCCACCGGTGGGGGAGGGTTAGATCAGCCCCAGCATTTT.